This TCR beta chain stems from a study of blood T cell repertoires in COVID-19 (dated by TCRdb to 2018 to 2020). Regarding the research as a whole: The collaborator samples originated in the United States, Italy and Spain and spanned the acute and convalescent phases of COVID-19. The prospective study material was composed of cDNA or gDNA derived from T cells, B-cell-depleted T cells, or PBMCs. The dataset comprised deeply sampled blood TCRbeta repertoires from subjects exposed to, actively infected with, or recovered from COVID-19. A freely available public database, intended as a resource for researchers studying the immune response to SARS-CoV-2, is where the repertoires were released. The samples were drawn from the first 160 participants of the ongoing ImmuneRACE study and from some 1,300 subjects provided by 6 global collaborators. Nearly every sample came with metadata listing a de-identified subject ID, COVID-19 status, age in years and sex. HLA class I and class II types, where available, came from metadata supplied by the sample provider rather than from assay-based typing. Summary of the overall study and its limitations: How much clinical and demographic metadata was included differed by source and by participant, and the metadata was provided uncurated.

Whole blood was collected in K2EDTA tubes by collaborating institutions according to the institutions' own protocols. For TCRbeta analysis, collaborators shipped samples in one of three forms: frozen whole blood, isolated PBMCs, or DNA extracted from either of those sample types. TCRbeta CDR3 regions were amplified from genomic DNA using the immunoSEQ Assay, a bias-controlled multiplex PCR. In the authors' own workflow: Within the assay, amplification of reference gene primers was used to estimate how many nucleated cells each sample contained. To quantify the absolute abundance of each unique TCRbeta CDR3 rearrangement, sequence reads were collapsed and filtered. For each sample, productive Simpson clonality was calculated as the square root of Simpson's diversity index across productive rearrangements. The clones in this table, taken by TCRdb from immuneACCESS, are in-frame only. Not every clone is retained; where verified, under half of the shortfall comes from an unresolved V gene, and the cause of the rest is unknown. V and J calls plus clone size are reproduced from that table; the DNA served to infer D and trimming. The sample has roughly 250,000 clones on record, about nine tenths of them singletons. The top ten constitute over 3.5% of the sample.

The CDR3 runs 14 amino acids, cysteine and phenylalanine included. The sequence is cut down to CDR3 DNA, 42 bases in frame from base 1. As encoded in the germline V gene, CDR1 is MNHEY while CDR2 is SVGAGI. Unmatched junction bases come to 11, with V trimmed by 7 bases and J by 7 bases. As for this clone: Its antigen is unknown. The input lacks base qualities; no much larger clone sits a single base away.

Sequencing used peripheral blood. The V gene is TRBV6-5 and the J gene is TRBJ1-2, with 8 bases matching TRBD1. This sequence was found in a woman in her thirties or forties with acute or convalescent COVID-19. The DNA sequence is given as TGTGCCAGCACCTCCTCGACAGGGGTAGGTGGCTACACCTTC. The encoded protein is CASTSSTGVGGYTF.